Following are 27 T cell receptor beta chains from one sample sequenced in a study of vaccination and CD4 T cells after COVID-19. The treatment here: roughly 11-day PBMC culture with coronavirus spike peptide pools or control peptides (ViraFEST assay). Oncomine TCR Beta short-read sequencing was applied to DNA from cultured CD4+ T cells. TCRdb reprocessed the PCR reads via MiXCR and lists one record per CDR3 protein. Here the sample spans fewer than 25,000 distinct CDR3 sequences, 35% to 55% being singletons. Their antigens remain unidentified. The material sequenced was CD4+ T cells from blood, cultured in vitro. These receptors were taken from a human donor who had recovered from COVID-19.

CDR3 in amino acids: CASSSSSGGAYEQFF. The CDR3 nucleotides are TGTGCCAGCAGCTCCTCTAGCGGGGGGGCCTATGAGCAGTTCTTC. The rearrangement uses TRBV7-3 and TRBJ2-1, with 12 bases identical to TRBD2. Trimming took 4 bases from V and 8 from J; bases not matched to a gene: 6. Germline-derived CDR1 and CDR2 are SGHTA and FQGTGA. The CDR3 consists of 15 residues.

The gene calls are TRBV19 and TRBJ2-7; D call uncertain. The CDR3 extends over 15 amino acids. Germline V gives CDR1 LNHDA, CDR2 SQIVND (reference sequence). Trimming shortened V by 5 bases and J by 3 bases, and 17 bases separated the two germline ends. The CDR3 is CASSFDTGRYYEQYF. In DNA, the CDR3 is TGTGCCAGTAGTTTTGATACCGGACGGTACTACGAGCAGTACTTC.

This clonotype was picked up a small number of times. CDR3 sequence reads: CASSYGQLYNEQFF. The DNA for the CDR3 is TGTGCCAGCAGTTATGGTCAGCTCTACAATGAGCAGTTCTTC. The chain has TRBV6-2 or TRBV6-3 and TRBJ2-1; D is unclear. Germline loops: CDR1 MNHEY, CDR2 SVGEGT. This CDR3 is built from 14 residues. V was trimmed by 3 bases and J by 3 bases, leaving 9 bases between them.

This clonotype turned up a few times. The chain links TRBV24-1 to TRBJ2-2; 8 bases map to TRBD2. CDR3 length: 18 residues. V trimming: 3 bases; J trimming: 6 bases; junction bases outside the gene matches: 14. The germline V gene encodes CDR1 KGHDR and CDR2 SFDVKD. CDR3 sequence: CATSDPRPRLASPGELFF. The CDR3 nucleotides are TGTGCCACCAGTGATCCACGCCCGAGACTAGCGTCCCCCGGGGAGCTGTTTTTT.

The chain employs TRBV12-3 or TRBV12-4 and TRBJ1-1; the D is unclear. This CDR3 contains 12 residues. Trimming took 3 bases from V and 11 from J, leaving 13 bases between them. In DNA, the CDR3 is TGTGCCAGCAGTTTGGGAGGAGTGAGGGCTTTCTTT. Protein sequence: CASSLGGVRAFF.

The genes are TRBV6-5 and TRBJ1-1; D is unresolved. Per germline, CDR1 MNHEY and CDR2 SVGAGI. With 0 bases removed from V and 3 bases from J, the gap between germline ends came to 5 bases. This CDR3 is 13 amino acids long. The CDR3 nucleotides are TGTGCCAGCAGTTACTCCGGACACACTGAAGCTTTCTTT. Its translation: CASSYSGHTEAFF.

V gene TRBV6-5 combines with J gene TRBJ1-1; possibly TRBD1 for D (5 bases). V lost 2 bases, J lost 3 bases, and 10 bases lay in between. Germline V gene sequence: CDR1 MNHEY, CDR2 SVGAGI. The CDR3 contains 14 residues. CDR3 DNA: TGTGCCAGCAGTTACCTTCAGGGTTACACTGAAGCTTTCTTT. This encodes CASSYLQGYTEAFF.

The V gene is TRBV5-1, the J gene TRBJ2-3; D is unresolved. The CDR3 extends over 15 amino acids. CDR1 and CDR2 from the germline V gene are SGHRS and YFSETQ. V dropped 0 bases and J dropped 6 bases, with 14 bases sitting between them. CDR3 sequence (DNA): TGCGCCAGCAGCTTGGCGCAGCCGTTGAGCGATACGCAGTATTTT. Translated, it gives CASSLAQPLSDTQYF.

This clonotype was observed a few times. The CDR3 DNA sequence: TGTGCCAGCAGTTACGGGGGGGAGAATCAGCCCCAGCATTTT. Amino acid sequence: CASSYGGENQPQHF. This sequence joins TRBV6-5 and TRBJ1-5, with D possibly matching TRBD1 (5 bases). Trimming shortened V by 2 bases and J by 4 bases, and 9 bases separated the two germline ends. CDR3 length equals 14 residues. From germline, CDR1 is MNHEY and CDR2 SVGAGI.

The chain couples TRBV12-3 or TRBV12-4 to TRBJ2-1, with 8 bases aligning to TRBD2. CDR3 size: 14 residues. Germline trimming cut 6 bases from V and 5 bases from J; bases unmatched to any gene: 6. CDR3 in amino acids: CASRTYSGDNEQFF. The CDR3 bases are TGTGCCAGCAGAACCTATAGCGGGGACAATGAGCAGTTCTTC.

The chain couples TRBV6-1 to TRBJ1-1; D possibly corresponds to TRBD1 (6 bases). The CDR3 is 12 amino acids. CDR1 is MNHNS, CDR2 SASEGT, per germline. V lost 6 bases and J 6 bases, leaving 11 bases between the germline ends. CDR3 sequence (DNA): TGTGCCAGCAGCAAAAGACAGGCTGAAGCTTTCTTT. It translates to CASSKRQAEAFF.

This chain links TRBV7-8 with TRBJ2-7; a weak D match, TRBD2 (6 bases). Germline CDR1 is SGHVS and CDR2 is FQNEAQ. Trimming cost V 2 bases and J 1 base, with 15 bases left between them. This CDR3 has 16 residues. DNA of the CDR3: TGTGCCAGCAGCTTAAGGGATCCGGGACTTTCCTACGAGCAGTACTTC. It codes for CASSLRDPGLSYEQYF.

Only one count was recorded for this clonotype. The chain carries TRBV6-1 and TRBJ1-1; perhaps TRBD1 as D (5 bases). Germline CDR1 is MNHNS and CDR2 is SASEGT. The CDR3 is 14 residues long. V lost 6 bases and J lost 0, with 11 bases in between. The CDR3: CASRDRGLNTEAFF. The CDR3 nucleotides read TGTGCCAGCAGAGACCGGGGCTTGAACACTGAAGCTTTCTTT.

V gene TRBV5-1 combines with J gene TRBJ1-1; 9 bases fit TRBD1. J gave up 2 bases and V 1 base, and 24 bases lay outside the gene matches. This CDR3 contains 22 residues. In germline, CDR1 is SGHRS, CDR2 YFSETQ. The DNA of the CDR3 is TGCGCCAGCAGCTTGAAGGGACAGGGAGGGTTGCAGGCGTCACGGAGAAACACTGAAGCTTTCTTT. Protein product: CASSLKGQGGLQASRRNTEAFF. The full variable domain, rest sourced from reference TRBV5-1 and TRBJ1-1, is KAGVTQTPRYLIKTRGQQVTLSCSPISGHRSVSWYQQTPGQGLQFLFEYFSETQRNKGNFPGRFSGRQFSNSRSEMNVSTLELGDSALYLCASSLKGQGGLQASRRNTEAFFGQGTRLTVV.

The rearrangement uses TRBV11-3 and TRBJ1-1, with D hard to call. The CDR3 sequence is 14 residues long. V lost 5 bases and J lost 3, with 13 bases in between. The germline gives CDR1 SGHNT, CDR2 YENEEA. DNA for the CDR3: TGTGCCAGCAGCCCCGGCGGGTGGGACACTGAAGCTTTCTTT. It yields the protein CASSPGGWDTEAFF.

As to this clonotype: A junction boundary mismatches the germline segment, possibly from a read error. The genes are TRBV7-8 and TRBJ2-7; D uncertain. Germline V gives CDR1 SGHVS, CDR2 FQNEAQ. The CDR3 spans 14 residues. CDR3 protein: CASSLFLGFGERYF. In DNA, the CDR3 is TGTGCCAGCAGCTTATTCTTAGGGTTCGGCGAGCGGTACTTC.

The chain employs TRBV18 and TRBJ2-7; D gene uncertain. This CDR3 region has 13 residues. CDR1 and CDR2 from the germline V gene are KGHSH and LQKENI. The V gene lost 5 bases and the J gene lost 6 bases, with 14 bases spanning the gap. CDR3 DNA: TGTGCCAGCTCATTAATCCTGGGCTCCGAGCAGTACTTC. The encoded protein is CASSLILGSEQYF.

The chain employs TRBV4-2 and TRBJ2-7, with 7 nucleotides matching TRBD1. The V and J ends lost 4 bases and 6 bases, in that order; junction bases with no gene match: 12. Germline CDR1 reads LGHNA; CDR2 reads YNFKEQ. This CDR3 has 15 residues. The CDR3, as DNA: TGTGCCAGCAGCCCCACGTCGGACAGGACGGGCGAGCAGTACTTC. This encodes CASSPTSDRTGEQYF.

This CDR3 is CASSDHRDSNQPQHF. For the CDR3, the DNA is TGTGCCAGCAGCGATCACAGGGATAGCAATCAGCCCCAGCATTTT. The V gene is TRBV27, the J gene TRBJ1-5, with D tentatively TRBD1 (6 bases). The V end was cut by 6 bases, the J end by 0 bases, with 12 bases between. CDR1 is MNHEY, CDR2 SMNVEV, per germline (reference sequence). The CDR3 runs to 15 residues.

This clonotype was observed a handful of times. V and J are TRBV6-2 or TRBV6-3 and TRBJ2-3; 8 bases match TRBD2. With 5 bases clipped from V and 3 bases from J, the junction kept 10 bases outside the gene matches. CDR1 is MNHEY and CDR2 is SVGEGT in the germline V gene. The CDR3 spans 16 residues. The CDR3 nucleotides are TGTGCCAGCAGTCCCCACGTTGGCGGGGGGACAGATACGCAGTATTTT. Protein product: CASSPHVGGGTDTQYF.

In DNA, the CDR3 is TGTGCCAGCAGCCGGGGATCTGGGGCCAACGTCCTGACTTTC. This codes for CASSRGSGANVLTF. The gene calls are TRBV6-2 or TRBV6-3 and TRBJ2-6, with a tentative D call TRBD2 (5 bases). V was shortened by 6 bases and J by 1 base, with 7 bases between the two germline ends. Germline CDR1 reads MNHEY; CDR2 reads SVGEGT. This CDR3 has 14 residues.

The chain links TRBV18 to TRBJ2-7; D unresolved. Trimming removed 0 bases at V and 3 bases at J, with 9 bases between. CDR1 is KGHSH and CDR2 is LQKENI in the germline V gene. The CDR3 contains 14 residues. The chain's CDR3 is CASSPPAGYYEQYF. In DNA form, the CDR3 reads TGTGCCAGCTCACCACCGGCAGGTTACTACGAGCAGTACTTC.

The rearrangement links TRBV7-8 to TRBJ2-7, with D possibly matching TRBD2 (7 bases). The CDR3 is made up of 15 amino acids. V dropped 6 bases and J dropped 2 bases, with 17 bases sitting between them. Germline V gives CDR1 SGHVS, CDR2 FQNEAQ. CDR3 nucleotides: TGTGCCAGCAGTCACAGGGATGGGGGGGCCTACGAGCAGTACTTC. Protein: CASSHRDGGAYEQYF.

This clonotype was seen a few times. Here the CDR3 reads CASSYGWGLTNTGELFF. The CDR3 DNA is TGTGCCAGCAGTTACGGATGGGGTTTGACGAACACCGGGGAGCTGTTTTTT. The rearrangement joins TRBV6-5 to TRBJ2-2; no firm D call. The CDR3 sequence is 17 residues long. Trimming took off 2 bases at V and 0 bases at J, with 13 bases between the two ends. Germline CDR1 reads MNHEY; CDR2 reads SVGAGI.

The V call is TRBV5-3, the J call TRBJ2-4, with D tentatively TRBD2 (5 bases). TRBV5-3 is placed among ORFs of uncertain function. The CDR3 covers 13 residues. The germline V and J ends were trimmed by 8 bases and 8 bases, with 17 bases remaining between them. CDR3 sequence: CASQCPSTDIQYF. CDR3 sequence (DNA): TGTGCCAGTCAGTGCCCTAGCACGGACATTCAGTACTTC.

Only a few counts were recorded for this clonotype. The rearrangement uses TRBV6-5 and TRBJ2-7; TRBD1 matches 7 bases. The CDR3 spans 14 residues. The J segment lost 2 bases and the V segment lost 4 bases, leaving 5 bases of the junction unmatched. Germline V gene data show CDR1 as MNHEY and CDR2 as SVGAGI. In DNA, the CDR3 is TGTGCCAGCAGTTCAACCGACAGGGCCTACGAGCAGTACTTC. It is translated as CASSSTDRAYEQYF.

This clonotype was recorded a few times. The chain combines TRBV5-1 with TRBJ2-5, with 7 bases aligning to TRBD2. CDR3 size: 14 residues. Germline assignment: CDR1 SGHRS and CDR2 YFSETQ. Germline trimming cut 0 bases from V and 5 bases from J; bases unmatched to any gene: 4. In nucleotides, the CDR3 is TGCGCCAGCAGCTTGGAGCGGGGAGGGGAGACCCAGTACTTC. Translating gives CASSLERGGETQYF.